Sequencing of this TCR beta chain was carried out in a study of shared clonotypes between healthy human individuals. Notes on this clone: Its antigen is as yet unknown.

Broader study findings: Generation probabilities were higher for clonotypes shared across all four sorted-subset donors than for unshared ones.

Germline V CDR1 and CDR2: KGHSH, LQKENI. This CDR3 region has 18 residues. The V end was cut by 2 bases, the J end by 4 bases, with 23 bases between. CD45RO-negative cells were positively selected for CCR7, leaving out terminally differentiated effector memory CD45RA+ cells. TCRdb's table, derived via immunoSEQ multiplex PCR, lists solely in-frame clones and lacks some. The repertoire holds about 2.2 million clones, with just under 95% as singletons. The V call is TRBV18, the J call TRBJ1-2, with D unresolved. The receptor was derived from a man between 18 and 35 years old in good health. Some clones in this sample may be carry-over from other donors' samples. Sample: naive CD8+ T cells from PBMCs. The CDR3: CASSPIYSASQQIYGYTF. Written as DNA, the CDR3 is TGTGCCAGCTCACCAATCTACAGCGCTTCACAGCAGATCTATGGCTACACCTTC.